Presented here are 26 T cell receptor beta chains from one specimen sequenced in a study of regulatory T cells in long-lasting Graves disease. Time point: persistent/refractory GD, antithyroid drugs over 5 years with positive TRAb. With RNA extracted from PBMCs as input, the TCR library was made. CDR3-region Arm-PCR and iRepertoire HTBI primers produced the TCR beta libraries. TCRdb re-called the multiplex PCR reads with MiXCR, one entry per CDR3 protein. This sample carries over 350,000 distinct CDR3 sequences, 20% to 25% of them seen once, and the ten largest clones take around 21%. Material: peripheral blood mononuclear cells (PBMCs), obtained when the disease was refractory, from a patient treated with antithyroid drugs. These receptors originate from a female donor with Graves disease.

The V and J genes are TRBV20-1 and TRBJ1-1; TRBD1 is a possible D gene (5 bases). V shed 8 bases and J shed 4 bases, with 23 bases lying between them. Germline loops: CDR1 DFQATT, CDR2 SNEGSKA (reference sequence). The CDR3 runs 15 residues. This CDR3 is CSPKKPGRVGTEAFF. In DNA, the CDR3 is TGCAGTCCGAAAAAACCGGGCAGGGTGGGCACTGAAGCTTTCTTT.

The chain couples TRBV12-3 or TRBV12-4 to TRBJ2-6; possible D gene TRBD1, 5 bases. The CDR3 extends over 17 amino acids. Trimming removed 6 bases from V and 3 bases from J, with 18 bases in between. Here the CDR3 reads CASSPDTGQYGANVLTF. The CDR3 nucleotides are TGTGCCAGCAGCCCGGACACAGGCCAGTATGGGGCCAACGTCCTGACTTTC.

This clonotype occurred many times. V is TRBV2 and J is TRBJ2-7; 8 bases map to TRBD1. The CDR3 spans 18 residues. Germline V gene lookup returns CDR1 SNHLY and CDR2 FYNNEI. Trimming removed 5 bases from V and 0 bases from J; junction bases left unmatched: 15. The CDR3 region is CASSTPGQAIRSSYEQYF. The DNA for the CDR3 is TGTGCCAGCAGTACACCGGGACAGGCAATAAGGAGCTCCTACGAGCAGTACTTC.

As concerns this clonotype: A much bigger clone sits one base away, suggesting this may be a read error. CDR3 amino acids: CASSSGQGETLYF. As DNA, the CDR3 is TGTGCCAGCAGCTCCGGACAGGGGGAGACCCTGTACTTC. V and J are TRBV7-2 and TRBJ2-5; 10 nucleotides match TRBD1. Germline V gene lookup returns CDR1 SGHTA and CDR2 FQGNSA. This CDR3 contains 13 residues.

Comment on this clonotype: Being one base from a much bigger clone, this may be a read error. CDR3 nucleotides: TGTGCCAGCAGCTTTAGCGTGAACACCGGGGAGCTGTTTTTT. This encodes CASSFSVNTGELFF. V usage is TRBV7-9 and J usage is TRBJ2-2; D may be TRBD2 (5 bases). V was shortened by 3 bases and J by 1 base, with 6 bases between the two germline ends. Germline-derived CDR1 and CDR2 are SEHNR and FQNEAQ (reference sequence). The CDR3 consists of 14 residues.

This clonotype was counted many times. The gene calls are TRBV7-9 and TRBJ2-7, with D possibly matching TRBD2 (6 bases). With 5 bases removed from V and 0 bases from J, the gap between germline ends came to 14 bases. The CDR3 has 15 residues. Per the germline V gene, CDR1 is SEHNR and CDR2 is FQNEAQ (reference sequence). CDR3 in amino acids: CASSGGMGVSYEQYF. The DNA for the CDR3 is TGTGCCAGCAGCGGCGGGATGGGGGTCTCCTACGAGCAGTACTTC.

This clonotype was detected only a few times. V is TRBV3-1 and J is TRBJ2-7, with D possibly matching TRBD1 (6 bases). V was clipped by 4 bases and J by 2 bases, with 12 bases between them. CDR1 and CDR2 from the germline V gene are LGHDT and YNNKEL (reference sequence). The CDR3 covers 14 residues. CDR3 sequence reads: CASSPARTAYEQYF. Written as DNA, the CDR3 is TGTGCCAGCAGCCCTGCGAGGACAGCCTACGAGCAGTACTTC.

The table lists this clonotype with many counts. V and J are TRBV12-3 or TRBV12-4 and TRBJ1-2; TRBD1 might be the D (5 bases). The CDR3 loop spans 13 amino acids. Trimming removed 3 bases from V and 6 bases from J, with 11 bases in between. The CDR3 protein is CASSLGEADGYTF. The CDR3 DNA is TGTGCCAGCAGTTTGGGGGAGGCCGATGGCTACACCTTC.

In its sample, this clonotype was seen a few times. The chain employs TRBV28 and TRBJ2-2; 13 positions match TRBD2. From germline, CDR1 is MDHEN and CDR2 SYDVKM. The CDR3 has 17 residues. Trimming removed 4 bases from V and 0 bases from J; junction bases left unmatched: 2. Here the CDR3 reads CASSSGLAGSNTGELFF. The DNA of the CDR3 is TGTGCCAGCAGTTCGGGACTAGCGGGATCGAACACCGGGGAGCTGTTTTTT.

In DNA form, the CDR3 reads TGTGCCAGTCACCGGGGGGCCAACGTCCTGACTTTC. Translation gives CASHRGANVLTF. The chain employs TRBV7-2 and TRBJ2-6; D is uncertain. Per the germline V gene, CDR1 is SGHTA and CDR2 is FQGNSA. Trimming pared 9 bases from V and 4 bases from J, leaving 7 bases between. The CDR3 loop spans 12 amino acids.

This clonotype was picked up many times. The chain links TRBV11-2 to TRBJ1-1; D may be TRBD1 (6 bases). This CDR3 has 15 amino acids. Germline CDR1 and CDR2: SGHAT and FQNNGV. V dropped 0 bases and J dropped 4 bases, with 12 bases sitting between them. The CDR3 loop is CASSLDPGQSTEAFF. The CDR3 DNA reads as TGTGCCAGCAGCTTAGATCCCGGACAGAGCACTGAAGCTTTCTTT.

As for this clonotype: A much more abundant neighbour one base away suggests this may be a read error. The chain joins TRBV5-6 to TRBJ1-2, with TRBD1 matching 7 bases. The J segment lost 4 bases and the V segment lost 4 bases, leaving 4 bases of the junction unmatched. Germline CDR1 SGHDT, CDR2 YYEEEE. CDR3 length: 13 amino acids. Here the CDR3 DNA reads TGTGCCAGCAGCCCGGGACAGCTCTATGGCTACACCTTC. Translation: CASSPGQLYGYTF.

This chain joins TRBV30 and TRBJ2-7; D is tentatively TRBD1 or TRBD2 (6 bases each). The CDR3 covers 15 residues. The V gene's germline CDR1 is GTSNPN and CDR2 SVGIG (reference sequence). V lost 0 bases and J 13 bases, leaving 25 bases between the germline ends. The CDR3 DNA follows: TGTGCCTGGAGTGTACTCGATGGGGGGCAAACCTCTTTATACTTC. It codes for CAWSVLDGGQTSLYF.

The chain joins TRBV20-1 to TRBJ1-2; D is unclear. CDR3 length equals 12 residues. Per the germline V gene, CDR1 is DFQATT and CDR2 is SNEGSKA (reference sequence). Trimming took 3 bases from V and 4 from J, leaving 9 bases between them. CDR3 protein: CSASEVPYGYTF. In DNA, the CDR3 is TGCAGTGCTAGCGAGGTCCCCTATGGCTACACCTTC.

Worth noting for this clonotype: This may be a read error: a much more frequent sequence differs by one nucleotide. The CDR3 is CASSLAGQVQPRHF. The CDR3 DNA reads TGTGCCAGCAGCTTAGCCGGACAGGTTCAGCCCCGGCATTTT. This chain links TRBV7-2 with TRBJ1-5; TRBD1 matches 7 bases. Germline CDR1 and CDR2: SGHTA and FQGNSA. This CDR3 spans 14 amino acids.

This clonotype was observed a few times. This chain links TRBV11-2 with TRBJ2-7, with D unclear. V was clipped by 3 bases and J by 5 bases, with 14 bases between them. Germline V gene sequence: CDR1 SGHAT, CDR2 FQNNGV. This CDR3 spans 14 amino acids. The chain's CDR3 is CASSFAVGRNEQYF. The CDR3 DNA sequence: TGTGCCAGCAGCTTCGCAGTGGGCCGCAACGAGCAGTACTTC. Based on the CDR3 plus reference TRBV11-2 and TRBJ2-7, the full variable domain is EAGVAQSPRYKIIEKRQSVAFWCNPISGHATLYWYQQILGQGPKLLIQFQNNGVVDDSQLPKDRFSAERLKGVDSTLKIQPAKLEDSAVYLCASSFAVGRNEQYFGPGTRLTVT.

This clonotype has at least ten counts. The chain joins TRBV7-2 to TRBJ2-4; no definite D call. The germline CDR1 and CDR2 sequences are SGHTA and FQGNSA. The CDR3 spans 12 residues. V was pared by 1 base and J by 13 bases, with 11 bases between. Written as DNA, the CDR3 is TGTGCCAGCAGCTTAGATAATGACAACCAGTACTTC. Translation gives CASSLDNDNQYF.

Concerning this clonotype: With a much larger clone just one base away, this may be a read error. The V and J genes are TRBV28 and TRBJ2-7; TRBD2 matches 7 bases. The CDR3 has 17 amino acids. Germline CDR1 is MDHEN and CDR2 is SYDVKM. V dropped 3 bases and J dropped 0; count of bases not matched to a gene: 11. The CDR3 sequence is CASSFPARGGDSYEQYF. DNA for the CDR3: TGTGCCAGCAGTTTCCCCGCGCGTGGGGGGGACTCCTACGAGCAGTACTTC.

The chain has TRBV12-3 or TRBV12-4 and TRBJ1-1; unclear D gene. Trimming stripped 1 base from V and 0 bases from J, with 6 bases between. The CDR3 runs to 14 residues. In nucleotides, the CDR3 is TGTGCCAGCAGTTTAGGTCTTCTGAACACTGAAGCTTTCTTT. Its protein product is CASSLGLLNTEAFF.

This chain connects TRBV29-1 to TRBJ1-2; D ambiguous. The CDR3 totals 15 residues. Trimming pared 4 bases from V and 8 bases from J, leaving 23 bases between. The germline V gene encodes CDR1 SQVTM and CDR2 ANQGSEA. The CDR3 here is CSVVGGSFHPLGYTF. Here the CDR3 DNA reads TGCAGCGTTGTCGGTGGCAGTTTTCACCCTTTAGGCTACACCTTC.

The sample holds a few counts of this clonotype. This chain uses TRBV6-1 with TRBJ2-1; unclear D gene. The germline V gene encodes CDR1 MNHNS and CDR2 SASEGT. The V end lost 10 bases, the J end lost 3 bases, and 10 bases lay between the germline ends. This CDR3 region has 12 residues. CDR3 in amino acids: CATLGNYNEQFF. As DNA, the CDR3 is TGTGCCACCCTAGGGAACTACAATGAGCAGTTCTTC.

This chain connects TRBV4-3 to TRBJ1-4, with D possibly being TRBD1 (5 bases). Trimming stripped 2 bases from V and 0 bases from J, with 19 bases between. Germline CDR1 and CDR2: LGHNA and YSLEER. The CDR3 is made up of 19 amino acids. The chain's CDR3 is CASSQRPVRGPSTNEKLFF. CDR3 bases: TGCGCCAGCAGCCAAAGGCCCGTGAGGGGCCCCTCAACTAATGAAAAACTGTTTTTT.

This clonotype was seen many times. The chain joins TRBV7-2 to TRBJ2-5; 16 bases align to TRBD2. Germline values: CDR1 SGHTA, CDR2 FQGNSA. The CDR3 is made up of 17 amino acids. V dropped 3 bases and J dropped 5; count of bases not matched to a gene: 6. CDR3 DNA sequence: TGTGCCAGCAGCTTGGGACTAGCGGGAGGGCCTCGGGAGACCCAGTACTTC. Residues: CASSLGLAGGPRETQYF.

This clonotype appeared many times. V is TRBV12-3 or TRBV12-4 and J is TRBJ1-5; D unresolved. The CDR3 length is 14 residues. V was pared by 2 bases and J by 3 bases, with 8 bases between. Here the CDR3 DNA reads TGTGCCAGCAGTTTATCTGGGAACAATCAGCCCCAGCATTTT. This translates into CASSLSGNNQPQHF.

This clonotype was seen only a few times. J is TRBJ1-5 and V is TRBV20-1, with 9 bases that match TRBD1. This CDR3 has 15 amino acids. Germline V gives CDR1 DFQATT, CDR2 SNEGSKA (reference sequence). Unmatched junction bases numbered 7, after V lost 3 bases and J lost 4 bases. The CDR3 bases are TGCAGTGCTAGTCCCGGGACAGGGTGGAATCAGCCCCAGCATTTT. This sequence encodes CSASPGTGWNQPQHF.

The chain is built from TRBV10-3 and TRBJ2-3; 10 positions agree with TRBD2. In germline, CDR1 is ENHRY, CDR2 SYGVKD. Trimming took 9 bases from V and 2 from J; bases not matched to a gene: 14. The CDR3 runs to 17 residues. The CDR3 is CAIRPGLAPDYTDTQYF. In DNA, the CDR3 is TGTGCCATTCGTCCGGGACTAGCGCCAGACTACACAGATACGCAGTATTTT.